The 6 T cell receptor beta chains below were found in one sample sequenced in a study of graft-versus-host responses after intestinal transplantation. These receptors' antigens are unknown. This table comes from immunoSEQ multiplex PCR, and its TCRdb copy is limited to in-frame clones, with some not included. The sample yields about 39,000 clones, over 90% seen once. The source material was unstimulated CD8+ T cells sorted from spleen or lymph node cells, sampled before transplant. All receptors derive from a human donor who was the organ donor for an intestinal transplant.

This chain uses TRBV14 with TRBJ2-1, with 10 bases fitting TRBD2. The CDR3 extends over 17 amino acids. The V segment lost 3 bases and the J segment 4 bases; nucleotides outside the gene matches: 9. The germline V gene encodes CDR1 SGHDN and CDR2 FVKESK. The CDR3 DNA follows: TGTGCCAGCAGCCAGGTCAGGACTAGCGGTACTTACAATGAGCAGTTCTTC. Protein sequence: CASSQVRTSGTYNEQFF.

V is TRBV27 and J is TRBJ1-6; perhaps TRBD1 as D (6 bases). Trimming left V 0 bases short and J 7 bases short, with 13 bases between. Germline CDR1 reads MNHEY; CDR2 reads SMNVEV (reference sequence). The CDR3 sequence is 16 residues long. DNA for the CDR3: TGTGCCAGCAGTTTATCGGGGGCGGGCCTAAATTCACCCCTCCACTTT. Its translation: CASSLSGAGLNSPLHF.

The chain links TRBV5-5 to TRBJ1-2; 8 nucleotides agree with TRBD1. This CDR3 has 14 amino acids. Germline CDR1 is SGHKS and CDR2 is YYEKEE (reference sequence). Unmatched junction bases numbered 4, after V lost 2 bases and J lost 4 bases. The CDR3 here is CASSFDRGAYGYTF. CDR3 nucleotides: TGTGCCAGCAGCTTCGACAGGGGCGCCTATGGCTACACCTTC.

The rearrangement joins TRBV4-2 to TRBJ2-7, with 10 bases that match TRBD2. CDR3 size: 16 residues. With V trimmed by 4 bases and J by 6 bases, 12 bases remained unmatched. From germline, CDR1 is LGHNA and CDR2 YNFKEQ. The CDR3 coding sequence is TGTGCCAGCAGCCTCACAACTAGCGGGATGTCTTCCGAGCAGTACTTC. It translates to CASSLTTSGMSSEQYF.

Concerning this clone: This CDR3 is also generated by other DNA sequences in the sample. The rearrangement links TRBV27 to TRBJ2-7, with TRBD2 identical over 10 bases. V shed 2 bases and J 4 bases; nucleotides not matched to a gene: 2. The CDR3 spans 14 residues. Germline CDR1 and CDR2: MNHEY and SMNVEV (reference sequence). Here the CDR3 DNA reads TGTGCCAGCAGTTTACTAGCGGGAGCTTACGAGCAGTACTTC. Protein sequence: CASSLLAGAYEQYF.

CDR3 residues: CASSGQGRTEAFF. In DNA, the CDR3 is TGTGCCAGCAGCGGACAGGGAAGGACTGAAGCTTTCTTT. V is TRBV27 and J is TRBJ1-1; 8 nucleotides agree with TRBD1. J gave up 5 bases and V 6 bases, and 5 bases lay outside the gene matches. The CDR3 totals 13 residues. The germline CDR1 and CDR2 sequences are MNHEY and SMNVEV (reference sequence).